This T cell receptor (beta chain) stems from a study of OX40 agonist ivuxolimab in advanced cancers. CDR1 and CDR2 from the germline V gene are SGHRS and YFSETQ. The CDR3 spans 16 residues. Trimming at V came to 4 bases and at J to 3 bases, leaving 9 bases not matched to a gene. Notes on this clone: The sample contains more than one DNA sequence encoding this CDR3.

Only in-frame clones appear in the TCRdb table, and some are missing; sequencing was by immunoSEQ multiplex PCR. The table has 70,000 to 90,000 clones, more than 90% seen once; the top ten hold about 0.4%. The chain joins TRBV5-1 to TRBJ2-3; 9 bases fit TRBD2. The source was CD4+ or CD8+ T cells sorted from blood, collected in a trial of the OX40 agonist ivuxolimab. The origin of this receptor is an adult with an advanced solid tumor such as melanoma, head and neck, liver or kidney cancer. CDR3 sequence reads: CASSTGGRGGTDTQYF. Here the CDR3 DNA reads TGCGCCAGCAGCACCGGTGGGCGGGGGGGGACAGATACGCAGTATTTT.